Listed below are T cell receptor beta chains from one sample, sequenced in a study of blood T cell repertoires in COVID-19. Sequenced by immunoSEQ multiplex PCR; TCRdb stores in-frame clones only, minus some. The sample holds about 110,000 clones, around 81% seen once. Sequenced material: peripheral blood. These TCRs come from a human donor in a cohort sampled during active or convalescent COVID-19. The CDR3 runs from the conserved cysteine through the conserved F or W. The order of the fields is CDR3 protein, V gene, J gene, D gene, CDR3 length. D genes are given only for firm matches.

CASSEFGLAAYQETQYF	TRBV25-1	TRBJ2-5	TRBD2	17
CASSALGGLPDTQYF	TRBV19	TRBJ2-3	TRBD2	15
CASSLQGHGYTF	TRBV5-1	TRBJ1-2	-	12
CASSSTGQGIIRAFF	TRBV27	TRBJ1-1	TRBD1	15
CASSQSGLRDGYTF	TRBV7-9	TRBJ1-2	-	14
CASRTRTALQETQYF	TRBV6-5	TRBJ2-5	-	15
CASSSIVEGVRKETQYF	TRBV5-6	TRBJ2-5	-	17
CASSLVDGFSYNEQFF	TRBV7-6	TRBJ2-1	-	16
CASSQPRQGYGYGYTF	TRBV4-1	TRBJ1-2	TRBD1	16
CASSQRRRGGLETQYF	TRBV7-2	TRBJ2-5	TRBD2	16
CASRIQGVMNTEAFF	TRBV2	TRBJ1-1	-	15
CASSIASGGSQTFYNEQFF	TRBV19	TRBJ2-1	TRBD2	19
CSASGGKSASGYTDTQYF	TRBV20-1	TRBJ2-3	TRBD2	18
CASSPDRGNEQYF	TRBV18	TRBJ2-7	TRBD1	13
CASSQVLGGRTSGNNEQFF	TRBV14	TRBJ2-1	TRBD2	19
CASKPMGLAPYNEQFF	TRBV28	TRBJ2-1	TRBD2	16
CASSPSTGTYEQYF	TRBV11-2	TRBJ2-7	TRBD1	14
CASSLVGVAVEQFF	TRBV7-2	TRBJ2-1	-	14
CASFSSGRSYEQYF	TRBV6-5	TRBJ2-7	TRBD2	14
CASSHSGGTGATDTQYF	TRBV4-1	TRBJ2-3	-	17
CAIRKQGGDSSVEQYF	TRBV10-3	TRBJ2-7	TRBD1	16
CASSLDRLGAETQYF	TRBV19	TRBJ2-5	TRBD1	15
CASSDAGWSYTGELFF	TRBV2	TRBJ2-2	-	16
CASSLAGQGYEQYF	TRBV5-1	TRBJ2-7	TRBD1	14
CASSRLGGNYGYTF	TRBV6-5	TRBJ1-2	-	14
CATGQGYEQYF	TRBV19	TRBJ2-7	TRBD1	11
CASSQPDRDRDTQYF	TRBV14	TRBJ2-3	TRBD1	15
CASSQRQIYEQYF	TRBV2	TRBJ2-7	-	13
CSVGTSPYEQYF	TRBV29-1	TRBJ2-7	TRBD2	12
CASSLAETGELFF	TRBV7-6	TRBJ2-2	-	13
CAISDPGQGAYGYTF	TRBV10-3	TRBJ1-2	TRBD1	15
CASSQIDSDYNEQFF	TRBV4-1	TRBJ2-1	-	15